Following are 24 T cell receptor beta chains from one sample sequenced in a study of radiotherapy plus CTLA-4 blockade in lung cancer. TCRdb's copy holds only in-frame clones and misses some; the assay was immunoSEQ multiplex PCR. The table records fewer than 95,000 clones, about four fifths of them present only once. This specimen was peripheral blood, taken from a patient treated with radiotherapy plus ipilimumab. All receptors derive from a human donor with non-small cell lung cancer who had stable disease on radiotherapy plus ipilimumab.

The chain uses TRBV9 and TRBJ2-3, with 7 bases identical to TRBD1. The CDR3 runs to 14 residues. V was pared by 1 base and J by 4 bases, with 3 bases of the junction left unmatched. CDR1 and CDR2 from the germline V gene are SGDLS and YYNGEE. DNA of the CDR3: TGTGCCAGCAGCGTAAGTCAGGGGGCAGATACGCAGTATTTT. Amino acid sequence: CASSVSQGADTQYF.

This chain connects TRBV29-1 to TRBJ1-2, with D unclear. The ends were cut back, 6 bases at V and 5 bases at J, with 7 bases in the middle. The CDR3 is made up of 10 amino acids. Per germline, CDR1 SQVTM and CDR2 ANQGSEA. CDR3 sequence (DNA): TGCAGCGTGGGCCCTTATGGCTACACCTTC. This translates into CSVGPYGYTF.

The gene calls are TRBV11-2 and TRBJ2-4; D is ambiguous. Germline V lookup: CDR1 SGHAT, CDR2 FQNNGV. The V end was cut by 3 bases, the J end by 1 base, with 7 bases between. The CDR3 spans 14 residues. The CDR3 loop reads CASSLTSAKNIQYF. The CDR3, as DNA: TGTGCCAGCAGCTTGACCTCGGCCAAAAACATTCAGTACTTC.

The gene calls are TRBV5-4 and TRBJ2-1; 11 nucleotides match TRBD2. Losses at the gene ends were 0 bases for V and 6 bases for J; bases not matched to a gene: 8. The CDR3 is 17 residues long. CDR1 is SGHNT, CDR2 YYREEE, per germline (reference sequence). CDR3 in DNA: TGTGCCAGCAGCTTGGCTAGCGGGGGGCACCCCCCCAATGAGCAGTTCTTC. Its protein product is CASSLASGGHPPNEQFF.

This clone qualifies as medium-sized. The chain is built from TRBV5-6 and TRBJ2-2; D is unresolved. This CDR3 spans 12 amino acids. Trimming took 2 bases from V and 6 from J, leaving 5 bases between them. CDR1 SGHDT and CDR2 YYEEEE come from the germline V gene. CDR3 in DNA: TGTGCCAGCAGCTTAACACCCGGGGAGCTGTTTTTT. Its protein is CASSLTPGELFF.

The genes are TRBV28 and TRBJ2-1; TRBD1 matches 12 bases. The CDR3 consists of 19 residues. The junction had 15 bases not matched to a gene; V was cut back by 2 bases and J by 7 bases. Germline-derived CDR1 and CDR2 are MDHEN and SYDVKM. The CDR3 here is CASSLSPGQGAAGKNEQFF. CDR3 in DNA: TGTGCCAGCAGTTTAAGTCCGGGACAGGGGGCAGCAGGGAAGAATGAGCAGTTCTTC.

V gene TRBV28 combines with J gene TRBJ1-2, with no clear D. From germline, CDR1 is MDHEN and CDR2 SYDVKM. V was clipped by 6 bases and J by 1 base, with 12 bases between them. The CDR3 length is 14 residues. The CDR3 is CASRLERVNYGYTF. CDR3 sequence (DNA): TGTGCCAGCAGGCTAGAAAGGGTTAACTATGGCTACACCTTC.

CDR3 sequence: CATSREGFQPQHF. CDR3 DNA sequence: TGTGCCACCAGCAGAGAGGGGTTTCAGCCCCAGCATTTT. The V and J genes are TRBV15 and TRBJ1-5; D uncertain. The germline gives CDR1 LNHNV, CDR2 YYDKDF (reference sequence). The CDR3 length is 13 residues. The V end was cut by 0 bases, the J end by 6 bases, with 6 bases between.

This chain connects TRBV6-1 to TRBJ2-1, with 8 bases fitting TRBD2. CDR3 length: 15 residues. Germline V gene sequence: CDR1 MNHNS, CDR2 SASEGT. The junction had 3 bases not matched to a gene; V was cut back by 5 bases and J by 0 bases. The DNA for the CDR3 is TGTGCCAGCAGTCTACGGGGGGGCTCCTACAATGAGCAGTTCTTC. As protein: CASSLRGGSYNEQFF.

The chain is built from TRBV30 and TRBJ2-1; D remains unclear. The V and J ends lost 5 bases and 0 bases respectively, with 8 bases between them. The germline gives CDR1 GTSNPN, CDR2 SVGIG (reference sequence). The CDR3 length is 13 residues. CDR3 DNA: TGTGCCTGGGCCGACTCCTCCTACAATGAGCAGTTCTTC. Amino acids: CAWADSSYNEQFF.

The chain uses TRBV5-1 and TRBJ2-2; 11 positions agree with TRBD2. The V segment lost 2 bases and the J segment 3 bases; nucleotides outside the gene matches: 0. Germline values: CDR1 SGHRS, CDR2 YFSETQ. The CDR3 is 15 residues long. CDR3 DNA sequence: TGCGCCAGCAGCTTACTAGCGGGGGACACCGGGGAGCTGTTTTTT. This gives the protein CASSLLAGDTGELFF.

In DNA, the CDR3 is TGTGCCAGCAGTACTGACGGCACCGGGGAGCTGTTTTTT. Amino acid sequence: CASSTDGTGELFF. The chain carries TRBV6-5 and TRBJ2-2; D remains ambiguous. The CDR3 extends over 13 amino acids. V shed 5 bases and J shed 4 bases, with 8 bases lying between them. Germline V CDR1 and CDR2: MNHEY, SVGAGI.

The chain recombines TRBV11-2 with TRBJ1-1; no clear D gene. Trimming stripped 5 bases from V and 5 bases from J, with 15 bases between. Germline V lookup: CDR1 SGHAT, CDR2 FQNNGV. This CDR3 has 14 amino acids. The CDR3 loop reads CASSLAFRRTEAFF. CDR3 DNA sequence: TGTGCCAGCAGCCTAGCTTTTAGGCGGACTGAAGCTTTCTTT.

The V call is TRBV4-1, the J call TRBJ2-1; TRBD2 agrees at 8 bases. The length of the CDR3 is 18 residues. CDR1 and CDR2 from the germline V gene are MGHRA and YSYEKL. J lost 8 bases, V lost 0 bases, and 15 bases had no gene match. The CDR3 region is CASSQEGPPSGSWHEQFF. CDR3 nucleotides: TGCGCCAGCAGCCAAGAAGGCCCCCCCAGCGGGAGTTGGCATGAGCAGTTCTTC.

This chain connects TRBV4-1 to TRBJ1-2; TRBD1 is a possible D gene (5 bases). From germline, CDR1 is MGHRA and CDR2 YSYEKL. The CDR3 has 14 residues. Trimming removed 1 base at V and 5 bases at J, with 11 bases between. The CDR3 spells CASSQGDGVYGYTF. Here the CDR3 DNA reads TGCGCCAGCAGCCAAGGGGACGGTGTTTATGGCTACACCTTC.

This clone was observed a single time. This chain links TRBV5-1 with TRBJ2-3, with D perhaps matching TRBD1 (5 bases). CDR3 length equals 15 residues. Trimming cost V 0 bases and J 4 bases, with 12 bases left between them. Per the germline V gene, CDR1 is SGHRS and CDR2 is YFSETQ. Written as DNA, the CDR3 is TGCGCCAGCAGCTTGGCCGGTCAGGGCCCAGATACGCAGTATTTT. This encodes CASSLAGQGPDTQYF.

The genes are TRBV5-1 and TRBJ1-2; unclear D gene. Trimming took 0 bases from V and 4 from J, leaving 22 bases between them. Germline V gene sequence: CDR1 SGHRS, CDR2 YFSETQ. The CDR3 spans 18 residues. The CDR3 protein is CASSLVGQTFSSGYGYTF. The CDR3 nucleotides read TGCGCCAGCAGCTTGGTAGGCCAAACTTTCTCTTCGGGCTATGGCTACACCTTC.

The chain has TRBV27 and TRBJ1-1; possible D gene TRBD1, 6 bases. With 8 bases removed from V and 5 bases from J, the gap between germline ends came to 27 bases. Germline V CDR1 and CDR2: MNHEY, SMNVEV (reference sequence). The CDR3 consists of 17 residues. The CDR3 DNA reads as TGTGCCAGCCGGACAGATCGAAAGGTTGGAAATCAGACTGAAGCTTTCTTT. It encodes CASRTDRKVGNQTEAFF.

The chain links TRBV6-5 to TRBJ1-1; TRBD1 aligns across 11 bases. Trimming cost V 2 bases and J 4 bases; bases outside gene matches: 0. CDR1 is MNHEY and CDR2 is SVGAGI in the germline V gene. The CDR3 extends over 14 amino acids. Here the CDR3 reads CASSYGTGGTEAFF. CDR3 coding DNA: TGTGCCAGCAGTTACGGGACAGGGGGCACTGAAGCTTTCTTT.

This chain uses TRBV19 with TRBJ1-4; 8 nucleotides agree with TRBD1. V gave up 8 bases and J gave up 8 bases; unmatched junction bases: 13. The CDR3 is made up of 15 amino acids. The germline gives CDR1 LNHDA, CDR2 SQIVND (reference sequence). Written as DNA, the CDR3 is TGTGCCAGTTTACCCCGTGGACAGGGTGAGGAAAAACTGTTTTTT. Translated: CASLPRGQGEEKLFF.

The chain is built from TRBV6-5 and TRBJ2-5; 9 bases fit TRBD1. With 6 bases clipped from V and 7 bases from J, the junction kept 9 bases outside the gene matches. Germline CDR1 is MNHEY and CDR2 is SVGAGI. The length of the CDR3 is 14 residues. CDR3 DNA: TGTGCCAGCAGCTCACTGGGACAGGGTGGGACCCAGTACTTC. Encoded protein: CASSSLGQGGTQYF.

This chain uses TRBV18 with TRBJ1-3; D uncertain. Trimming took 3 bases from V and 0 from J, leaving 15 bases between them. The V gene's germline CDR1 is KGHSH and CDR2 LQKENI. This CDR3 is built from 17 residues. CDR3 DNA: TGTGCCAGCTCACCTTCCGGACGGACGCTCTCTGGAAACACCATATATTTT. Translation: CASSPSGRTLSGNTIYF.

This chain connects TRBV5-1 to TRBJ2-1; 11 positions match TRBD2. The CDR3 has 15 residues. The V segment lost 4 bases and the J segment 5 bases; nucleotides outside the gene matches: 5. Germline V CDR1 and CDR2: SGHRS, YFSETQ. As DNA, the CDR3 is TGCGCCAGCAGCGATCTAGCGGGGGGCCACAATGAGCAGTTCTTC. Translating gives CASSDLAGGHNEQFF.

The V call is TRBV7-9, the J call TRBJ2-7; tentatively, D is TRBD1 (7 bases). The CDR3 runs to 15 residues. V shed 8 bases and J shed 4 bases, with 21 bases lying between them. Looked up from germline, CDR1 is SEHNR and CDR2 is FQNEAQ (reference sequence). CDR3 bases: TGTGCCAGCGGCTCCCTAAGGGGGCGGGGATACGAGCAGTACTTC. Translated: CASGSLRGRGYEQYF.